The 25 T cell receptor beta chains listed next were all sequenced from one sample in a study of immune cell composition in non-small cell lung cancer. Using immunoSEQ multiplex PCR, the repertoire was profiled, and TCRdb retains in-frame clones only, with some absent. The sample lists 15,000 or so clones, about 69% occurring once. The sequenced material came from lung tumor tissue. Receptors originate from a human donor with non-small cell lung cancer.

The V and J genes are TRBV11-3 and TRBJ2-5, with D perhaps TRBD1 (5 bases). This CDR3 spans 15 amino acids. Trimming took 1 base from V and 1 from J, leaving 10 bases between them. CDR1 SGHNT and CDR2 YENEEA come from the germline V gene. The CDR3 spells CASSLGRGAQETQYF. As DNA, the CDR3 is TGTGCCAGCAGCTTAGGCCGTGGGGCCCAAGAGACCCAGTACTTC.

The V call is TRBV19, the J call TRBJ2-3; TRBD2 agrees at 7 bases. With V trimmed by 3 bases and J by 5 bases, 8 bases remained unmatched. Germline V gene lookup returns CDR1 LNHDA and CDR2 SQIVND (reference sequence). CDR3 length: 15 residues. The DNA of the CDR3 is TGTGCCAGTAGTATGTCGGGGGGTTTGGTAGATACGCAGTATTTT. It is translated as CASSMSGGLVDTQYF.

The chain combines TRBV23-1 with TRBJ1-1; D unresolved. TRBV23-1 is identified as an open reading frame with a role that is uncertain. V was cut by 0 bases and J by 3 bases, with 11 bases left in between. This CDR3 has 15 amino acids. CDR3 nucleotide sequence: TGCGCCAGCAGTCAATCAGAGACCGGGGACACTGAAGCTTTCTTT. Protein product: CASSQSETGDTEAFF.

There are a few counts of this clone. The V call is TRBV6-5, the J call TRBJ2-7; 7 positions match TRBD1. The germline V gene has CDR1 MNHEY and CDR2 SVGAGI. This CDR3 has 14 amino acids. Unmatched junction bases numbered 5, after V lost 6 bases and J lost 0 bases. For the CDR3, the DNA is TGTGCCAGCAGATTCCGGGACAGCTCCTACGAGCAGTACTTC. It yields the protein CASRFRDSSYEQYF.

This sequence joins TRBV2 and TRBJ1-5; 7 nucleotides align to TRBD1. Germline V gene lookup returns CDR1 SNHLY and CDR2 FYNNEI. J gave up 0 bases and V 5 bases, and 1 base lay outside the gene matches. This CDR3 is built from 14 residues. CDR3 residues: CASSWDSSNQPQHF. The CDR3 region has the DNA TGTGCCAGCAGTTGGGACAGTAGCAATCAGCCCCAGCATTTT.

This clone was detected only a few times. The rearrangement links TRBV6-5 to TRBJ2-7, with D perhaps matching TRBD1 (5 bases). The germline gives CDR1 MNHEY, CDR2 SVGAGI. The length of the CDR3 is 12 residues. Trimming left V 9 bases short and J 7 bases short, with 16 bases between. The CDR3, as DNA: TGTGCCAGTCAAGGGGTAGTGGGTGAGCAGTACTTC. As protein: CASQGVVGEQYF.

The chain carries TRBV11-1 and TRBJ2-5; 10 nucleotides align to TRBD1. Germline lookup yields CDR1 SGHAT and CDR2 FQDESV (reference sequence). V lost 4 bases to trimming and J lost 7 bases; unmatched junction nucleotides: 3. The CDR3 consists of 13 residues. In DNA, the CDR3 is TGTGCCAGCAGCTACGGACAGGGGGGGACCCAGTACTTC. It codes for CASSYGQGGTQYF.

The table lists this clone with a few counts. The chain employs TRBV5-1 and TRBJ2-2; possible D gene TRBD1, 6 bases. Deletions cut 3 bases from V and 0 bases from J, with 6 bases between. The germline V gene has CDR1 SGHRS and CDR2 YFSETQ. The CDR3 spans 14 residues. The CDR3, as DNA: TGCGCCAGCAGCTGGACAGCGAACACCGGGGAGCTGTTTTTT. Protein product: CASSWTANTGELFF. The variable domain in full, completed from reference TRBV5-1 and TRBJ2-2, reads KAGVTQTPRYLIKTRGQQVTLSCSPISGHRSVSWYQQTPGQGLQFLFEYFSETQRNKGNFPGRFSGRQFSNSRSEMNVSTLELGDSALYLCASSWTANTGELFFGEGSRLTVL.

This clone was counted a single time. The rearrangement links TRBV5-1 to TRBJ2-7, with D hard to call. V gave up 0 bases and J gave up 2 bases, with 6 bases separating them. The CDR3 has 13 residues. Germline CDR1 and CDR2: SGHRS and YFSETQ. The CDR3 spells CASSLGAPYEQYF. DNA of the CDR3: TGCGCCAGCAGCTTGGGGGCCCCCTACGAGCAGTACTTC.

The gene calls are TRBV7-2 and TRBJ1-1; perhaps TRBD1 as D (6 bases). The V gene's germline CDR1 is SGHTA and CDR2 FQGNSA. The V and J ends lost 5 bases and 1 base respectively, with 23 bases between them. The CDR3 has 18 residues. CDR3: CASSLRSRPGARNTEAFF. The CDR3 region has the DNA TGTGCCAGCAGCCTACGAAGTCGGCCAGGGGCCCGGAACACTGAAGCTTTCTTT.

This chain uses TRBV5-1 with TRBJ1-2, with D possibly TRBD1 on 5 matching bases. Between the trimmed V and J ends, which lost 4 bases and 4 bases, there was a span of 17 bases. Germline V lookup: CDR1 SGHRS, CDR2 YFSETQ. CDR3 size: 15 residues. CDR3 DNA sequence: TGCGCCAGCAGCGATGGACAACCTGTGGGCTATGGCTACACCTTC. Its translation: CASSDGQPVGYGYTF.

The V gene is TRBV19, the J gene TRBJ1-4; weak D call: TRBD1 (6 bases). V was clipped by 3 bases and J by 8 bases, with 19 bases between them. The germline V gene has CDR1 LNHDA and CDR2 SQIVND (reference sequence). CDR3 size: 16 residues. The CDR3 here is CASSILAPGQIEKLFF. DNA of the CDR3: TGTGCCAGTAGTATCCTAGCCCCCGGACAGATCGAAAAACTGTTTTTT.

V gene TRBV2 combines with J gene TRBJ1-6; no definite D call. Between the trimmed V and J ends, which lost 3 bases and 4 bases, there was a span of 7 bases. CDR1 is SNHLY and CDR2 is FYNNEI in the germline V gene. This CDR3 region has 14 residues. CDR3 residues: CASSDSGYNSPLHF. The CDR3, as DNA: TGTGCCAGCAGTGATTCGGGGTATAATTCACCCCTCCACTTT.

The genes are TRBV12-5 and TRBJ1-5; D call uncertain. The CDR3 spans 14 residues. From germline, CDR1 is LGHNT and CDR2 FRNRAP. V lost 6 bases to trimming and J lost 4 bases, with 13 bases between them. The chain's CDR3 is CASGFGWINQPQHF. The CDR3 DNA reads as TGTGCTAGTGGCTTCGGGTGGATTAATCAGCCCCAGCATTTT. Variable domain in full (rest from reference TRBV12-5 and TRBJ1-5): DARVTQTPRHKVTEMGQEVTMRCQPILGHNTVFWYRQTMMQGLELLAYFRNRAPLDDSGMPKDRFSAEMPDATLATLKIQPSEPRDSAVYFCASGFGWINQPQHFGDGTRLSIL.

The gene calls are TRBV27 and TRBJ2-3; TRBD2 matches at 12 bases. V gave up 5 bases and J gave up 3 bases; unmatched junction bases: 3. CDR3 length equals 15 residues. Per germline, CDR1 MNHEY and CDR2 SMNVEV (reference sequence). Here the CDR3 DNA reads TGTGCCAGCAGTGGGGGACTAGCGGGTACAGATACGCAGTATTTT. Translating gives CASSGGLAGTDTQYF.

This clone came up a few times. The rearrangement joins TRBV7-8 to TRBJ2-7; D perhaps matches TRBD2 (5 bases). V lost 2 bases and J 5 bases, leaving 13 bases between the germline ends. CDR1 and CDR2 (germline): SGHVS, FQNEAQ. This CDR3 region has 14 residues. Written as DNA, the CDR3 is TGTGCCAGCAGCTTACAGGTAGACGGGGACGAGCAGTACTTC. Amino acid sequence: CASSLQVDGDEQYF. Variable domain in full (rest from reference TRBV7-8 and TRBJ2-7): GAGVSQSPRYKVAKRGQDVALRCDPISGHVSLFWYQQALGQGPEFLTYFQNEAQLDKSGLPSDRFFAERPEGSVSTLKIQRTQQEDSAVYLCASSLQVDGDEQYFGPGTRLTVT.

On this clone: The junction does not match germline at one end; this may be a read error. The rearrangement uses TRBV7-7 and TRBJ2-5; 7 positions agree with TRBD1. The CDR3 extends over 15 amino acids. Per the germline V gene, CDR1 is SSHAT and CDR2 is FNYEAQ (reference sequence). CDR3 residues: CASSPRQGSAETQYF. The DNA of the CDR3 is TGTGCTAGCAGCCCCAGACAGGGATCGGCGGAGACCCAGTACTTC.

The CDR3 DNA reads TGTGCCAGCAGCTCGGGACTTGGCGGGGCTGAGACCCAGTACTTC. It is translated as CASSSGLGGAETQYF. This chain links TRBV7-2 with TRBJ2-5; TRBD2 might be the D (6 bases). V shed 4 bases and J shed 5 bases, with 17 bases lying between them. Germline values: CDR1 SGHTA, CDR2 FQGNSA. This CDR3 is built from 15 residues.

The chain employs TRBV7-2 and TRBJ1-5; 7 bases are a match to TRBD1. CDR3 length: 13 amino acids. Germline CDR1 is SGHTA and CDR2 is FQGNSA. Unmatched junction bases numbered 5, after V lost 5 bases and J lost 7 bases. The DNA for the CDR3 is TGTGCCAGCAGCAGGGGGCGCAGGCAGCCCCAGCATTTT. This gives the protein CASSRGRRQPQHF.

The V gene is TRBV2, the J gene TRBJ2-1; the D gene is possibly TRBD2 (6 bases). The CDR3 sequence is 14 residues long. Looked up from germline, CDR1 is SNHLY and CDR2 is FYNNEI. The V end lost 6 bases, the J end lost 10 bases, and 19 bases lay between the germline ends. The CDR3 sequence is CASSTAVSGGEQFF. The DNA for the CDR3 is TGTGCCAGCAGCACCGCAGTCAGTGGGGGGGAGCAGTTCTTC.

The gene calls are TRBV5-5 and TRBJ1-4; D is ambiguous. Germline lookup yields CDR1 SGHKS and CDR2 YYEKEE (reference sequence). The CDR3 is 13 residues long. The V end was cut by 1 base, the J end by 3 bases, with 4 bases between. CDR3 sequence reads: CASSLSSNEKLFF. As DNA, the CDR3 is TGTGCCAGCAGCTTGTCATCTAATGAAAAACTGTTTTTT.

The chain links TRBV11-1 to TRBJ2-1; no definite D call. This CDR3 spans 13 amino acids. The V gene's germline CDR1 is SGHAT and CDR2 FQDESV (reference sequence). Trimming pared 3 bases from V and 8 bases from J, leaving 11 bases between. The CDR3 sequence: CASSFRRSDEQFF. In DNA form, the CDR3 reads TGTGCCAGCAGCTTCCGTCGATCGGATGAGCAGTTCTTC.

This chain uses TRBV10-3 with TRBJ1-2; TRBD1 matches at 7 bases. The V gene end was trimmed by 5 bases and the J gene end by 0 bases; junction bases not matched to a gene: 3. CDR1 and CDR2 from the germline V gene are ENHRY and SYGVKD. This CDR3 region has 14 residues. DNA for the CDR3: TGTGCCATCAGTCCTGGGACAGCTAACTATGGCTACACCTTC. This gives the protein CAISPGTANYGYTF.

This chain uses TRBV5-6 with TRBJ1-2, with D perhaps matching TRBD1 (6 bases). The V end lost 0 bases, the J end lost 5 bases, and 20 bases lay between the germline ends. This CDR3 spans 17 amino acids. In germline, CDR1 is SGHDT, CDR2 YYEEEE. The CDR3 sequence is CASSLAQGIFQVYGYTF. In DNA, the CDR3 is TGTGCCAGCAGCTTGGCACAGGGTATTTTTCAGGTTTATGGCTACACCTTC.

This clone was seen only a few times. The gene calls are TRBV7-9 and TRBJ1-2, with 7 bases lining up with TRBD1. The CDR3 sequence is 14 residues long. The trim removed 2 bases at V and 3 bases at J, leaving 3 bases unmatched. Germline CDR1 and CDR2: SEHNR and FQNEAQ (reference sequence). The CDR3 spells CASSLRQGDYGYTF. CDR3 in DNA: TGTGCCAGCAGCTTAAGGCAGGGGGACTATGGCTACACCTTC. Based on the CDR3 plus reference TRBV7-9 and TRBJ1-2, the full variable domain is DTGVSQNPRHKITKRGQNVTFRCDPISEHNRLYWYRQTLGQGPEFLTYFQNEAQLEKSRLLSDRFSAERPKGSFSTLEIQRTEQGDSAMYLCASSLRQGDYGYTFGSGTRLTVV.